The next 28 T cell receptor beta chains were all read from a single sample in a study of CD8 T cells in ankylosing spondylitis. TCRdb reprocessed the 5' RACE reads via MiXCR and lists one record per CDR3 protein. The sample lists about 240,000 distinct CDR3 sequences, over 9.5% seen once, with 2.6% in the top ten. The sequenced sample was blood, either unsorted or a sorted T cell fraction (not recorded which). The receptors stem from a male donor with ankylosing spondylitis or in good health (not recorded which).

This clonotype was recorded at least ten times. V and J are TRBV12-3 or TRBV12-4 and TRBJ2-3, with no clear D. CDR3 length: 14 amino acids. V was cut by 5 bases and J by 2 bases, with 11 bases left in between. The CDR3 DNA sequence: TGTGCCAGCAGTCGGTCCTCCGCCACAGATACGCAGTATTTT. It yields the protein CASSRSSATDTQYF.

The sample holds many counts of this clonotype. The gene calls are TRBV2 and TRBJ1-2; perhaps TRBD1 as D (5 bases). CDR1 SNHLY and CDR2 FYNNEI come from the germline V gene. Trimming took 6 bases from V and 8 from J, leaving 22 bases between them. The CDR3 totals 15 residues. The DNA of the CDR3 is TGTGCCAGCAGCCGAGGGGTCCAGGGCGGTCTAGGCTACACCTTC. Amino acids: CASSRGVQGGLGYTF. The full variable domain, completed using reference TRBV2 and TRBJ1-2, is EPEVTQTPSHQVTQMGQEVILRCVPISNHLYFYWYRQILGQKVEFLVSFYNNEISEKSEIFDDQFSVERPDGSNFTLKIRSTKLEDSAMYFCASSRGVQGGLGYTFGSGTRLTVV.

The gene calls are TRBV18 and TRBJ1-3; possible D gene TRBD1, 6 bases. Germline CDR1 reads KGHSH; CDR2 reads LQKENI. This CDR3 spans 16 amino acids. Trimming shortened V by 0 bases and J by 0 bases, and 9 bases separated the two germline ends. DNA of the CDR3: TGTGCCAGCTCACCACCGACAGGATCCTCTGGAAACACCATATATTTT. This codes for CASSPPTGSSGNTIYF. Using reference TRBV18 and TRBJ1-3 for the parts outside the CDR3, the full variable domain is NAGVMQNPRHLVRRRGQEARLRCSPMKGHSHVYWYRQLPEEGLKFMVYLQKENIIDESGMPKERFSAEFPKEGPSILRIQQVVRGDSAAYFCASSPPTGSSGNTIYFGEGSWLTVV.

This clonotype appeared many times. This sequence joins TRBV5-1 and TRBJ1-2, with D hard to call. The CDR3 is made up of 14 amino acids. Germline values: CDR1 SGHRS, CDR2 YFSETQ. V was shortened by 0 bases and J by 4 bases, with 10 bases between the two germline ends. The CDR3 region is CASSLATQSYGYTF. In nucleotides, the CDR3 is TGCGCCAGCAGCTTGGCCACACAGTCCTATGGCTACACCTTC.

The genes are TRBV2 and TRBJ2-4; 7 bases are shared with TRBD1. CDR1 and CDR2 (germline): SNHLY, FYNNEI. This CDR3 comprises 14 residues. CDR3 sequence (DNA): TGTACCGGCAGAGTACAGGGGAGAGCTCCCATTGGGTACTTC. It specifies CTGRVQGRAPIGYF.

This clonotype occurred many times. This rearrangement joins TRBV27 to TRBJ2-4; 10 bases fit TRBD1. The CDR3 spans 15 residues. V gave up 6 bases and J gave up 1 base; unmatched junction bases: 3. CDR1 and CDR2 (germline): MNHEY, SMNVEV (reference sequence). CDR3 nucleotides: TGTGCCAGCAGCCGACAGGGGGCGGCCAAAAACATTCAGTACTTC. Translation gives CASSRQGAAKNIQYF.

This chain links TRBV30 with TRBJ2-1; 7 nucleotides align to TRBD2. Germline CDR1 and CDR2: GTSNPN and SVGIG (reference sequence). The CDR3 runs to 16 residues. Germline trimming cut 0 bases from V and 9 bases from J; bases unmatched to any gene: 14. For the CDR3, the DNA is TGTGCCTGGAGTGTACTGGGTTCCGGGGGGACGGGTGAGCAGTTCTTC. Protein product: CAWSVLGSGGTGEQFF.

This clonotype was counted ten times or more. The chain couples TRBV12-3 or TRBV12-4 to TRBJ2-1; 7 bases align to TRBD2. The junction had 6 bases not matched to a gene; V was cut back by 6 bases and J by 7 bases. The CDR3 length is 13 residues. For the CDR3, the DNA is TGTGCCAGCAGACGACTAGCTATGAATGAGCAGTTCTTC. It encodes CASRRLAMNEQFF.

This clonotype was found a few times. This sequence joins TRBV2 and TRBJ1-2, with D perhaps TRBD1 (5 bases). With 6 bases removed from V and 8 bases from J, the gap between germline ends came to 28 bases. Looked up from germline, CDR1 is SNHLY and CDR2 is FYNNEI. CDR3 length equals 17 residues. CDR3 loop: CASRGEDGTVPSGGYTF. CDR3 sequence (DNA): TGTGCCAGCAGAGGAGAGGACGGGACCGTTCCTTCCGGGGGCTACACCTTC.

The gene calls are TRBV7-8 and TRBJ2-5, with 9 bases aligning to TRBD2. The CDR3 length is 17 residues. V shed 1 base, J shed 2 bases, and the junction held 8 bases outside the gene matches. Looked up from germline, CDR1 is SGHVS and CDR2 is FQNEAQ. CDR3 bases: TGTGCCAGCAGCTTAGTGCTGCGGGAGGGACCTCAAGAGACCCAGTACTTC. Its translation is CASSLVLREGPQETQYF.

This clonotype was counted many times. The chain links TRBV4-1 to TRBJ1-1; D unresolved. This CDR3 is 15 amino acids long. The germline V gene has CDR1 MGHRA and CDR2 YSYEKL. V was pared by 3 bases and J by 3 bases, with 14 bases between. CDR3 residues: CASSHWPEKDTEAFF. CDR3 in DNA: TGCGCCAGCAGCCACTGGCCAGAGAAGGACACTGAAGCTTTCTTT.

There are many counts of this clonotype. This chain connects TRBV11-1 to TRBJ2-3; TRBD2 matches 8 bases. J lost 0 bases, V lost 5 bases, and 4 bases had no gene match. In germline, CDR1 is SGHAT, CDR2 FQDESV (reference sequence). The CDR3 extends over 15 amino acids. CDR3 bases: TGTGCCAGCAGCACTAGCGGTGGGAGCACAGATACGCAGTATTTT. Translation gives CASSTSGGSTDTQYF. Full variable domain (remainder filled in from reference TRBV11-1 and TRBJ2-3): EAEVAQSPRYKITEKSQAVAFWCDPISGHATLYWYRQILGQGPELLVQFQDESVVDDSQLPKDRFSAERLKGVDSTLKIQPAELGDSAMYLCASSTSGGSTDTQYFGPGTRLTVL.

In its sample, this clonotype was seen many times. This chain joins TRBV20-1 and TRBJ1-1; 9 bases match TRBD1. Germline loops: CDR1 DFQATT, CDR2 SNEGSKA (reference sequence). Trimming cost V 2 bases and J 6 bases; bases outside gene matches: 4. This CDR3 has 13 residues. In nucleotides, the CDR3 is TGCAGTGCTAGAAGGACAGGGGAAGCTGAAGCTTTCTTT. Translating it yields CSARRTGEAEAFF.

The rearrangement uses TRBV3-1 and TRBJ1-5, with 9 positions matching TRBD1. This CDR3 contains 19 residues. With 8 bases clipped from V and 1 base from J, the junction kept 18 bases outside the gene matches. Germline loops: CDR1 LGHDT, CDR2 YNNKEL (reference sequence). CDR3 protein: CASCSWPKDRGWSNQPQHF. CDR3 in DNA: TGTGCCAGCTGTTCATGGCCCAAGGACAGGGGTTGGAGCAATCAGCCCCAGCATTTT.

In its sample, this clonotype was seen many times. This chain links TRBV29-1 with TRBJ2-2, with D hard to call. Germline V gene lookup returns CDR1 SQVTM and CDR2 ANQGSEA. V was clipped by 6 bases and J by 7 bases, with 12 bases between them. The CDR3 has 12 residues. The DNA for the CDR3 is TGCAGCGTCGGGCGAGGAAACGGGGAGCTGTTTTTT. The encoded protein is CSVGRGNGELFF.

This clonotype was recorded many times. CDR3 region: CASSFLAGGGNEQFF. The CDR3 DNA is TGTGCCAGCAGCTTCCTAGCGGGAGGGGGCAATGAGCAGTTCTTC. The chain combines TRBV7-9 with TRBJ2-1; 12 nucleotides align to TRBD2. Germline V gives CDR1 SEHNR, CDR2 FQNEAQ (reference sequence). This CDR3 is built from 15 residues. V shed 3 bases, J shed 6 bases, and the junction held 3 bases outside the gene matches.

This clonotype was detected ten times or more. J is TRBJ2-1 and V is TRBV6-6, with D possibly matching TRBD1 (6 bases). CDR1 and CDR2 from the germline V gene are MNHNY and SVGAGI (reference sequence). Trimming took 7 bases from V and 10 from J, leaving 8 bases between them. The CDR3 spans 10 residues. The CDR3 region is CASKGVEQFF. The DNA of the CDR3 is TGTGCCAGCAAGGGGGTGGAGCAGTTCTTC.

This clonotype was seen at least ten times. The V and J genes are TRBV12-3 or TRBV12-4 and TRBJ2-2; D is perhaps TRBD1 (6 bases). V shed 5 bases and J shed 3 bases, with 13 bases lying between them. The CDR3 totals 15 residues. The CDR3 DNA is TGTGCCAGCAGTCGTACAGGGCCTTACACCGGGGAGCTGTTTTTT. This codes for CASSRTGPYTGELFF.

This clonotype was seen at least ten times. The V and J genes are TRBV20-1 and TRBJ1-6, with a weak D call TRBD1 (5 bases). CDR1 is DFQATT and CDR2 is SNEGSKA in the germline V gene (reference sequence). Trimming took off 5 bases at V and 10 bases at J, with 15 bases between the two ends. The CDR3 length is 13 residues. The chain's CDR3 is CSARIDRGSPLHF. The CDR3 DNA is TGCAGTGCTCGGATCGACAGAGGGTCACCCCTCCACTTT.

This clonotype was observed at least ten times. The chain uses TRBV10-3 and TRBJ2-1; D gene unclear. The length of the CDR3 is 11 residues. Germline loops: CDR1 ENHRY, CDR2 SYGVKD. The germline V and J ends were trimmed by 2 bases and 10 bases, with 6 bases remaining between them. Here the CDR3 reads CAISETGEQFF. In nucleotides, the CDR3 is TGTGCCATCAGTGAGACCGGAGAGCAGTTCTTC.

The chain carries TRBV10-3 and TRBJ2-4; D uncertain. Germline CDR1 ENHRY, CDR2 SYGVKD. The V gene lost 4 bases and the J gene lost 8 bases, with 15 bases spanning the gap. This CDR3 has 14 amino acids. The CDR3 sequence is CAISGGGPRDIQYF. The CDR3 DNA follows: TGTGCCATCAGTGGAGGTGGGCCGCGAGACATTCAGTACTTC.

This clonotype was observed a few times. The rearrangement joins TRBV20-1 to TRBJ2-5; D uncertain. CDR3 length: 12 residues. Germline CDR1 DFQATT, CDR2 SNEGSKA (reference sequence). The ends were cut back, 5 bases at V and 5 bases at J, with 12 bases in the middle. The DNA of the CDR3 is TGCAGTGCTCTGACGGTCCGGGAGACCCAGTACTTC. It specifies CSALTVRETQYF.

About this clonotype itself: This could be a read error, since a much larger clone is one nucleotide away. The chain combines TRBV9 with TRBJ2-2; D is perhaps TRBD2 (5 bases). CDR3 size: 14 residues. Germline V CDR1 and CDR2: SGDLS, YYNGEE. CDR3 in amino acids: CVSSELESAGELFF. CDR3 coding DNA: TGTGTCAGCAGCGAACTAGAGTCCGCCGGGGAGCTGTTTTTT.

This sequence joins TRBV21-1 and TRBJ2-7; the table's D call, TRBD2, was not checked against the DNA. TRBV21-1 is a listed pseudogene. The CDR3 is made up of 20 amino acids. The CDR3 is CASSKGQGKPSGRAKDEQYF. The CDR3 nucleotides are TGTGCCAGCAGCAAAGGTCAAGGGAAGCCTAGCGGGAGGGCCAAGGACGAGCAGTACTTC.

This clonotype was seen repeatedly, ten times or more. This chain links TRBV20-1 with TRBJ1-1; perhaps TRBD1 as D (6 bases). Germline CDR1 DFQATT, CDR2 SNEGSKA (reference sequence). The CDR3 runs 13 residues. Trimming stripped 2 bases from V and 4 bases from J, with 11 bases between. This chain's CDR3 is CSARIQGPTEAFF. For the CDR3, the DNA is TGCAGTGCTAGAATACAGGGACCCACTGAAGCTTTCTTT.

This clonotype has at least ten counts. The chain has TRBV5-1 and TRBJ1-1; 8 bases are a match to TRBD1. The V gene's germline CDR1 is SGHRS and CDR2 YFSETQ. Germline trimming cut 2 bases from V and 3 bases from J; bases unmatched to any gene: 6. This CDR3 has 15 residues. The CDR3 DNA sequence: TGCGCCAGCAGCTTTGGGACAGGCCATTACACTGAAGCTTTCTTT. Translation gives CASSFGTGHYTEAFF.

This clonotype was detected many times. The rearrangement joins TRBV3-1 to TRBJ2-1; D remains unclear. Germline V gives CDR1 LGHDT, CDR2 YNNKEL (reference sequence). The CDR3 is 14 residues long. The V end was cut by 0 bases, the J end by 5 bases, with 8 bases between. The CDR3 loop reads CASSQDHTNNEQFF. CDR3 DNA: TGTGCCAGCAGCCAAGATCACACCAACAATGAGCAGTTCTTC.

This clonotype was seen many times. This rearrangement joins TRBV11-3 to TRBJ2-3; D unresolved. V shed 3 bases and J shed 2 bases, with 15 bases lying between them. The germline gives CDR1 SGHNT, CDR2 YENEEA. The CDR3 runs to 16 residues. The CDR3 here is CASSFSAGFYTDTQYF. The CDR3 region has the DNA TGTGCCAGCAGCTTTAGTGCCGGCTTCTACACAGATACGCAGTATTTT.